A single sample gave rise to the 8 T cell receptor beta chains below, sequenced in a study of prognosis after radiotherapy for stage I lung cancer (dated by TCRdb to about 2021). TCRdb records Illumina HiSeq 3000 as the sequencer. The TCR beta CDR3 region was amplified from genomic DNA by two rounds of multiplex PCR. In the first PCR round, primers specific to each TRBV and TRBJ gene were used, and the primer sequences were filed in Chinese patent CN105087789A. TCRdb reanalyzed the raw reads on its own, using fastp at Q25 for trimming and MiXCR for clone calling, and kept in-frame beta chains. Each entry merges the rows of one CDR3 protein and shows their most common DNA and genes. The sample table holds 50,000 to 75,000 distinct CDR3 sequences, of which more than 25% were seen once. Jointly, the top ten make up around 8.1% of the sample. This specimen consisted of PBMCs, obtained before or after stereotactic body radiation therapy (not recorded which). These receptors were obtained from a donor aged 50 or older with non-small cell lung cancer.

In this sample, this clonotype turned up once. This chain links TRBV20-1 with TRBJ2-7, with 7 nucleotides matching TRBD1. This CDR3 region has 10 residues. The junction had 2 bases not matched to a gene; V was cut back by 6 bases and J by 6 bases. Germline CDR1 reads DFQATT; CDR2 reads SNEGSKA (reference sequence). CDR3 sequence reads: CSANRGEQYF. In nucleotides, the CDR3 is TGCAGTGCAAACAGGGGCGAGCAGTACTTC.

Points on this clonotype: A much larger clone lies a single base off, so this may be a read error. The rearrangement uses TRBV2 and TRBJ2-2; the D gene is possibly TRBD1 (7 bases). Germline CDR1 reads SNHLY; CDR2 reads FYNNEI. V was clipped by 3 bases and J by 9 bases, with 11 bases between them. The CDR3 is 13 amino acids. CDR3 coding DNA: TGTGCCAGCAGTGACAGGGGGGTGTGGGAGCTGTTTTTT. It encodes CASSDRGVWELFF.

As regards this clonotype: A read error is likely here: a far larger clone is one base away. The chain recombines TRBV6-2 or TRBV6-3 with TRBJ2-2, with D perhaps TRBD1 (6 bases). Judging by the DNA end, TRBJ1-4 fits better; the J call may be wrong. CDR1 is MNHEY, CDR2 SVGEGT, per germline. This CDR3 comprises 17 residues. This CDR3 reads CASSEKVWGGYNEKLFF. Here the CDR3 DNA reads TGTGCCAGCAGTGAGAAGGTTTGGGGGGGCTATAATGAAAAACTGTTTTTT.

This clonotype was observed many times. Its ends do not fully match the called genes, so a read error is possible. The gene calls are TRBV20-1 and TRBJ2-7; possible D gene TRBD2, 6 bases. The CDR3 has 12 amino acids. CDR1 and CDR2 (germline): DFQATT, SNEGSKA (reference sequence). The CDR3 here is CSTSGGNYEQYF. The CDR3 DNA follows: TGCAGTACTAGTGGGGGGAATTACGAGCAGTACTTC.

This clonotype has a count of ten or more. This rearrangement joins TRBV9 to TRBJ2-3, with D unclear. With 1 base removed from V and 0 bases from J, the gap between germline ends came to 6 bases. The CDR3 runs 14 residues. Germline CDR1 is SGDLS and CDR2 is YYNGEE. The CDR3 here is CASSVTSSTDTQYF. The DNA for the CDR3 is TGTGCCAGCAGCGTAACAAGTAGCACAGATACGCAGTATTTT.

The chain recombines TRBV19 with TRBJ1-2, with D tentatively TRBD1 (6 bases). The CDR3 spans 15 residues. V was shortened by 7 bases and J by 7 bases, with 22 bases between the two germline ends. The V gene's germline CDR1 is LNHDA and CDR2 SQIVND (reference sequence). The DNA of the CDR3 is TGTGCCAGTATTCGGAACCCCGGGGACATGTCTGGCTACACCTTC. This encodes CASIRNPGDMSGYTF. The complete variable domain, with remaining parts taken from reference TRBV19 and TRBJ1-2, reads DGGITQSPKYLFRKEGQNVTLSCEQNLNHDAMYWYRQDPGQGLRLIYYSQIVNDFQKGDIAEGYSVSREKKESFPLTVTSAQKNPTAFYLCASIRNPGDMSGYTFGSGTRLTVV.

This clonotype was counted many times. V is TRBV11-2 and J is TRBJ1-3; TRBD1 matches 7 bases. The CDR3 contains 14 residues. Germline loops: CDR1 SGHAT, CDR2 FQNNGV. After removal of 4 bases from V and 4 bases from J, the junction contained 4 bases not matched to a gene. The CDR3 DNA follows: TGTGCCAGCAGCTCAGACAGGGTCGGAAACACCATATATTTT. Protein sequence: CASSSDRVGNTIYF. The variable domain in full, with the rest retrieved from reference TRBV11-2 and TRBJ1-3, is EAGVAQSPRYKIIEKRQSVAFWCNPISGHATLYWYQQILGQGPKLLIQFQNNGVVDDSQLPKDRFSAERLKGVDSTLKIQPAKLEDSAVYLCASSSDRVGNTIYFGEGSWLTVV.

Comment on this clonotype: A much bigger clone sits one base away, suggesting this may be a read error. This sequence joins TRBV5-1 and TRBJ2-3; D remains ambiguous. This CDR3 has 15 residues. Germline assignment: CDR1 SGHRS and CDR2 YFSETQ. Trimming shortened V by 0 bases and J by 8 bases, and 16 bases separated the two germline ends. The CDR3, as DNA: TGCGCCAGCAGCTTGGTTGGATCTCTAGAACTTACGCAGTATTTT. Protein sequence: CASSLVGSLELTQYF.